This note documents a single TCR beta chain sequence. Its antigen is still unknown. Anti-CD3/anti-CD28 beads served as a nonspecific positive control stimulus. Responding CD4+ T cells were sorted by upregulation of both CD40 ligand and CD69. The germline gives CDR1 MGHRA, CDR2 YSYEKL. There are 16 residues in the CDR3. Trimming stripped 4 bases from V and 0 bases from J, with 13 bases between. This was the immunoSEQ version 4 assay in survey mode. Repertoires were generated with immunoSEQ multiplex PCR, while TCRdb's copy carries only in-frame clones and drops some. This sample yields over 35,000 clones, of which 89% are seen a single time; approximately 0.93% belongs to the top ten. These data are taken from a study of persistence of HIV-infected CD4 T cells. General study points: Antigen-responding cells were enriched for degenerate expanded CDR3beta sequences.

The chain joins TRBV4-1 to TRBJ1-3; no clear D. Sequenced material: CD4+ T cells sorted from PBMCs after roughly 19-hour stimulation, taken from a patient who received antiretroviral therapy. This receptor was obtained from an adult man with HIV who was CMV-seropositive. The CDR3 region is CASSLNGRVSGNTIYF. In DNA form, the CDR3 reads TGCGCCAGCAGCCTTAATGGACGGGTCTCTGGAAACACCATATATTTT.